This TCR beta chain was obtained from a study of cytomegalovirus exposure and HLA in healthy donors. PCR involved 60 Vbeta and 13 Jbeta primers. The repertoire was sequenced with immunoSEQ multiplex PCR; TCRdb's copy has only in-frame clones and lacks some. Of over 200,000 clones listed, about 83% are singletons. Study-wide findings and caveats: In the analysis, some V segments, TRBV6-2 and TRBV6-3 included, were excluded as indistinguishable. Most TCR beta V segments were productive about 87% or about 30% of the time in an earlier analysis. A later analysis found most CMV-associated TCR beta chains apparently HLA-restricted. A later analysis appeared to link common viral pathogens to several of the most significant clusters.

Comment on this clone: The antigen is unknown.

Germline values: CDR1 MNHEY, CDR2 SVGAGI. CDR3 length: 13 amino acids. Trimming removed 6 bases at V and 2 bases at J, with 8 bases between. The receptor comes from a human donor in good health. The J gene is TRBJ1-3, the V gene TRBV6-5, with D maybe TRBD1 (6 bases). What was sequenced was PBMCs. The CDR3 reads CASRRTAGNTIYF. CDR3 nucleotide sequence: TGTGCCAGCAGAAGGACAGCTGGAAACACCATATATTTT.